This T cell receptor (beta chain) came from a study of shared clonotypes between healthy human individuals. Study context: Three plates each covered CD4 naive and memory; CD8 naive two, CD8 memory one.

Recent acute infections and vaccinations were absent in the healthy HIV-negative adult donors. The donors, all of them Caucasian adults, lived in Nashville, Tennessee. From CD4+ cells came CD45RA+ naive and CD45RA-negative memory subsets. The protocol was immunoSEQ multiplex PCR, while the TCRdb copy is restricted to in-frame clones and leaves out a portion. The table lists over a million clones, 60% to 80% of them singletons. V shed 3 bases and J shed 0 bases, with 18 bases lying between them. CDR3 length equals 19 residues. From germline, CDR1 is KGHSH and CDR2 LQKENI. The receptor's source is a man between 18 and 35 years old in good health. The source material was memory CD4+ T cells sorted from blood. As to subset: CD45RA-negative fraction. The chain combines TRBV18 with TRBJ1-6, with D maybe TRBD1 (6 bases). The CDR3 region has the DNA TGTGCCAGCTCACCTTCAGGGACAATTTTGACCTCCTATAATTCACCCCTCCACTTT. Its protein is CASSPSGTILTSYNSPLHF.